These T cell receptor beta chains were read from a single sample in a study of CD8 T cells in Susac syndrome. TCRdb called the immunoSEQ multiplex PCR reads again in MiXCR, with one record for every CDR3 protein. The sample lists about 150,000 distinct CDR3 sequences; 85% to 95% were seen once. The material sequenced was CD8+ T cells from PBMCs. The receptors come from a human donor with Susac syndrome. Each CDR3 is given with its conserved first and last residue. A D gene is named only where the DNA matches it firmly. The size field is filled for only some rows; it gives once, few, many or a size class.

CSVEGLAGPPAYNEQFF	TGCAGCGTTGAAGGGCTAGCGGGACCCCCAGCTTACAATGAGCAGTTCTTC	NA	TRBD2	TRBV29-1	TRBJ2-1
CASSYTGGRSLSTDTQYF	TGTGCCAGCAGTTATACAGGGGGCCGTAGCCTGAGCACAGATACGCAGTATTTT	NA	TRBD1	TRBV27	TRBJ2-3
CASSDGQGVFSYEQYF	TGTGCCAGCAGCGACGGACAGGGAGTTTTCTCCTACGAGCAGTACTTC	NA	TRBD1	TRBV12-3/TRBV12-4	TRBJ2-7
CSVDPKNTEAFF	TGCAGCGTTGATCCTAAGAACACTGAAGCTTTCTTT	once	NA	TRBV29-1	TRBJ1-1
CASSPIIGELFF	TGTGCCAGCAGTCCCATAATAGGGGAGCTGTTTTTT	NA	NA	TRBV28	TRBJ2-2
CASSLSYRGGTYEQYF	TGTGCCAGCAGTTTATCGTACAGGGGTGGTACCTACGAGCAGTACTTC	NA	TRBD1	TRBV27	TRBJ2-7
CASSHSSAGQAYKQYF	TGTGCCAGCAGCCACTCATCGGCAGGGCAGGCCTACAAGCAGTACTTC	NA	NA	TRBV9	TRBJ2-7
CASSFRGPTALYEQYF	TGTGCCAGCAGCTTTCGAGGGCCTACTGCCCTATACGAGCAGTACTTC	NA	NA	TRBV5-4	TRBJ2-7
CASSQGTGNYGYTF	TGTGCCAGCAGCCAAGGGACAGGGAACTATGGCTACACCTTC	NA	TRBD1	TRBV3-1	TRBJ1-2
CAWNPGTGGGYTF	TGTGCCTGGAACCCCGGGACAGGTGGGGGCTACACCTTC	once	TRBD1	TRBV30	TRBJ1-2
CASSLAGFQETQYF	TGTGCCAGCAGTTTGGCGGGGTTCCAAGAGACCCAGTACTTC	few	NA	TRBV28	TRBJ2-5
CASEQGRNQPQHF	TGTGCCAGCGAACAGGGTCGCAATCAGCCCCAGCATTTT	NA	NA	TRBV5-8	TRBJ1-5
CASRICGTSICEQYF	TGCGCCAGCAGGATTTGCGGGACTAGCATCTGCGAGCAGTACTTC	NA	TRBD2	TRBV5-1	TRBJ2-7
CSVTDSSYEQYF	TGCAGCGTGACGGATTCCTCCTACGAGCAGTACTTC	NA	NA	TRBV29-1	TRBJ2-7
CSARELAGPWQYF	TGCAGTGCTAGAGAACTAGCGGGGCCATGGCAGTACTTC	NA	TRBD2	TRBV20-1	TRBJ2-7
CASSQLINTEAFF	TGTGCCAGCAGCCAACTCATCAACACTGAAGCTTTCTTT	NA	NA	TRBV14	TRBJ1-1
CASSLGRAAIQYF	TGTGCCAGCAGCTTAGGGAGAGCTGCCATTCAGTACTTC	NA	NA	TRBV11-2	TRBJ2-4
CASSQSGGRNYNEQFF	TGCGCCAGCAGCCAAAGTGGCGGGAGGAACTACAATGAGCAGTTCTTC	NA	TRBD2	TRBV4-1	TRBJ2-1
CASSLERLAGGGHEQFF	TGTGCCAGCAGCTTAGAGCGGCTAGCGGGAGGTGGGCATGAGCAGTTCTTC	NA	TRBD2	TRBV7-8	TRBJ2-1
CASSLGKIGGYTDTQYF	TGTGCCAGCAGCTTAGGAAAAATCGGCGGTTACACAGATACGCAGTATTTT	NA	NA	TRBV11-1	TRBJ2-3
CASQSGNPSDTQYF	TGTGCCAGCCAAAGCGGGAACCCCTCAGATACGCAGTATTTT	NA	TRBD2	TRBV15	TRBJ2-3
CASSLVYSNTGELFF	TGTGCCAGCAGCTTAGTCTACAGCAACACCGGGGAGCTGTTTTTT	NA	NA	TRBV11-2	TRBJ2-2
CASSPTSGAFNEQFF	TGTGCCAGCAGTCCGACTAGCGGGGCATTCAATGAGCAGTTCTTC	NA	TRBD2	TRBV6-2/TRBV6-3	TRBJ2-1
CASSYEGTGNQPQHF	TGTGCCAGCAGTTACGAGGGGACAGGGAATCAGCCCCAGCATTTT	NA	TRBD1	TRBV6-2/TRBV6-3	TRBJ1-5
CASSSPTSGSGGETQYF	TGTGCCAGCAGTTCCCCGACTAGCGGGAGTGGCGGAGAGACCCAGTACTTC	NA	TRBD2	TRBV12-3/TRBV12-4	TRBJ2-5